Only one count was recorded for the clone carrying this T cell receptor beta chain. Its antigen is as yet unknown. This specimen comes from a study of T cell responses to AZD1222 COVID-19 vaccine. General observations from the study: Close to half of spike-specific TCRs reportedly recognize unmutated variant regions. Seropositive at baseline were only a handful of AZD1222 recipients.

Second-dose groups at about 4 or about 12 weeks were pooled. V trimming: 6 bases; J trimming: 2 bases; junction bases outside the gene matches: 4. This CDR3 region has 14 residues. Germline CDR1 and CDR2: MNHEY and SVGAGI. Sequencing used immunoSEQ multiplex PCR; TCRdb keeps in-frame clones, though not all of them. The table shows about 84,000 clones, with roughly 85% occurring only once. The V gene is TRBV6-5, the J gene TRBJ1-3, with 7 bases identical to TRBD1. The specimen was peripheral blood, collected 28 days after the second AZD1222 dose. This TCR was sampled from an adult who received the AZD1222 COVID-19 vaccine. The CDR3 loop is CASRVGTAGNTIYF. The CDR3 DNA sequence: TGTGCCAGCAGGGTTGGGACAGCTGGAAACACCATATATTTT.